This TCR beta chain was sequenced during a study of shared clonotypes between healthy human individuals. The overall study: Sampling drew on donors who were a couple of women and a few men aged 18 to 49.

Adult donors, all healthy and HIV-negative, had no recent acute infections or vaccinations. Germline-derived CDR1 and CDR2 are SGHTA and FQGNSA. The V end lost 5 bases, the J end lost 4 bases, and 20 bases lay between the germline ends. The CDR3 runs 16 residues. In the authors' methods: Filtering differed, since immunoSEQ gave only junction sequences and no quality scores. Assay used: immunoSEQ multiplex PCR; TCRdb lists only in-frame clones, some missing. The DNA gave D and trimming, while V, J and clone size come from that table. The profile covers around 510,000 clones, with around 76% appearing a single time and around 12% taken by the ten largest.

The TCR originated in a woman aged 40 to 55 in good health. Some clones in this sample may be carry-over from other donors' samples. The chain is built from TRBV7-2 and TRBJ1-2, with D maybe TRBD1 (5 bases). The sequenced sample was PBMCs. DNA for the CDR3: TGTGCCAGCAGCCGCTCTGGGACGGGACTCATCTATGGCTACACCTTC. It specifies CASSRSGTGLIYGYTF.